This TCR beta chain was recovered during a study of response to subunit inactivated influenza vaccine. TCRdb re-derived calls from the RT-PCR reads in MiXCR, one entry per CDR3 protein. Of roughly 650,000 distinct CDR3 sequences listed, around 13% are singletons. The length of the CDR3 is 16 residues. Looked up from germline, CDR1 is ENHRY and CDR2 is SYGVKD. The V end lost 4 bases, the J end lost 2 bases, and 14 bases lay between the germline ends. This clonotype showed up just once. Its antigen is unidentified. Overall study findings and caveats: Authors proposed each seasonal influenza vaccination draws in few new T cells.

The chain joins TRBV10-3 to TRBJ2-2; D is unresolved. This specimen consisted of PBMCs from blood, obtained 14 days before vaccination. The clonotype originates from a man over 45 who received an inactivated influenza vaccine. The CDR3 reads CAISGKTVTNTGELFF. CDR3 bases: TGTGCCATCAGTGGTAAAACTGTGACTAACACCGGGGAGCTGTTTTTT.